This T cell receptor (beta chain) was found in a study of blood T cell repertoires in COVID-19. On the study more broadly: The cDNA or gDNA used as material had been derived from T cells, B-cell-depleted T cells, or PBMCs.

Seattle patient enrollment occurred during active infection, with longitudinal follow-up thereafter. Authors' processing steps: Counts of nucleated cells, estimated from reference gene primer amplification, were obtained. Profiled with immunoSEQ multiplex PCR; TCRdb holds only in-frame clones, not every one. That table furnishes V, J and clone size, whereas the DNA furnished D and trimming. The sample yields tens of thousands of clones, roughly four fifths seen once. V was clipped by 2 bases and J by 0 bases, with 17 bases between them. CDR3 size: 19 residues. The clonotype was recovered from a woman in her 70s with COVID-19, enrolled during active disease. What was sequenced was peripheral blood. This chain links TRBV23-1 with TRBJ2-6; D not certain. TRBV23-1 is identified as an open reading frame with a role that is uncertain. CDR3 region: CASSQILVTDHSGANVLTF. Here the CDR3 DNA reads TGCGCCAGCAGTCAAATCTTGGTTACAGACCACTCTGGGGCCAACGTCCTGACTTTC.